This T cell receptor (beta chain) was profiled in a study of blood T cell repertoires in COVID-19. Assay: immunoSEQ multiplex PCR; the TCRdb copy retains only in-frame clones and omits some. The data contain roughly 180,000 clones, under 85% of them singletons. The sequencing input was peripheral blood. This receptor was obtained from a human donor in a cohort sampled during active COVID-19.

The DNA of the CDR3 is TGTGCCAGCTCACCACAGGCCGGGACAGGGAATACTGGAAACACCATATATTTT. Translating gives CASSPQAGTGNTGNTIYF. The chain joins TRBV18 to TRBJ1-3, with 9 bases fitting TRBD1. Per the germline V gene, CDR1 is KGHSH and CDR2 is LQKENI. This CDR3 comprises 18 residues. Germline trimming cut 1 base from V and 2 bases from J; bases unmatched to any gene: 9.